One and the same sample provided the 25 T cell receptor beta chains below, sequenced in a study of vaccination effects on CD4 cells after COVID-19. The method was immunoSEQ multiplex PCR; TCRdb's version includes in-frame clones alone and lacks a portion of them. The sample lists tens of thousands of clones, about 80% occurring once. These receptors have no known antigen. Viral peptide pool expansion of antigen-specific CD4+ T cells preceded sequencing in the ViraFEST assay. When 10 to 11 days of culture had elapsed, CD4+ T cells were isolated. It was two doses of either the BNT162b2 or mRNA-1273 vaccine that participants received. Sequenced material: CD4+ T cells from PBMCs cultured with HCoV-OC43 spike peptides, taken after COVID-19 vaccination. Subset in this sample: HCoV-OC43 spike overlapping peptide pool stimulation. These receptors all stem from a human donor who received a COVID-19 vaccine.

The chain uses TRBV5-4 and TRBJ2-3, with 11 bases fitting TRBD1. This CDR3 has 17 amino acids. Germline CDR1 and CDR2: SGHNT and YYREEE (reference sequence). V was clipped by 1 base and J by 1 base; unmatched bases: 5. The CDR3 protein is CASSLSGQGAGTDTQYF. CDR3 DNA sequence: TGTGCCAGCAGCTTGAGCGGACAGGGGGCTGGCACAGATACGCAGTATTTT.

The gene calls are TRBV28 and TRBJ1-2; 8 bases fit TRBD1. The CDR3 consists of 15 residues. Germline CDR1 is MDHEN and CDR2 is SYDVKM. With V trimmed by 5 bases and J by 4 bases, 9 bases remained unmatched. CDR3 protein: CASSPRQGKGYGYTF. The CDR3, as DNA: TGTGCCAGCAGTCCGCGACAGGGGAAGGGCTATGGCTACACCTTC.

The chain carries TRBV5-1 and TRBJ2-3, with 14 positions matching TRBD2. With V trimmed by 2 bases and J by 4 bases, 15 bases remained unmatched. CDR3 length: 20 amino acids. Germline V gene sequence: CDR1 SGHRS, CDR2 YFSETQ. This CDR3 reads CASSLWGSTSGGAFADTQYF. The CDR3 region has the DNA TGCGCCAGCAGCTTATGGGGGTCGACTAGCGGGGGGGCCTTCGCAGATACGCAGTATTTT.

This clone has just one count. The V call is TRBV5-1, the J call TRBJ2-1; possibly TRBD2 for D (5 bases). V lost 4 bases and J lost 4, with 6 bases in between. The CDR3 covers 12 residues. Germline assignment: CDR1 SGHRS and CDR2 YFSETQ. The CDR3 is CASSRGYNEQFF. The CDR3 DNA reads as TGCGCCAGCAGCCGGGGTTACAATGAGCAGTTCTTC.

The rearrangement links TRBV4-3 to TRBJ1-2; D may be TRBD1 (5 bases). Trimming removed 0 bases from V and 7 bases from J, with 9 bases in between. From germline, CDR1 is LGHNA and CDR2 YSLEER. The CDR3 has 13 amino acids. The DNA of the CDR3 is TGCGCCAGCAGCCAAGATCTCAGGGTTGGCTACACCTTC. Translation: CASSQDLRVGYTF.

This clone was counted between two and nine times. Written as DNA, the CDR3 is TGCGCCAGCCAGGGACTAGCGGGGTACAATGAGCAGTTCTTC. Its protein product is CASQGLAGYNEQFF. V usage is TRBV5-1 and J usage is TRBJ2-1, with 13 bases that match TRBD2. This CDR3 has 14 amino acids. CDR1 is SGHRS and CDR2 is YFSETQ in the germline V gene. The junction had 2 bases not matched to a gene; V was cut back by 7 bases and J by 4 bases. The full variable domain, rest sourced from reference TRBV5-1 and TRBJ2-1, is KAGVTQTPRYLIKTRGQQVTLSCSPISGHRSVSWYQQTPGQGLQFLFEYFSETQRNKGNFPGRFSGRQFSNSRSEMNVSTLELGDSALYLCASQGLAGYNEQFFGPGTRLTVL.

This clone appeared a few times. The chain joins TRBV7-2 to TRBJ2-3; 10 bases agree with TRBD1. The CDR3 sequence is 16 residues long. CDR1 is SGHTA and CDR2 is FQGNSA in the germline V gene. After removal of 3 bases from V and 0 bases from J, the junction contained 3 bases not matched to a gene. CDR3 sequence: CASSLTGGTSTDTQYF. DNA of the CDR3: TGTGCCAGCAGCTTGACAGGGGGCACTAGCACAGATACGCAGTATTTT.

V is TRBV2 and J is TRBJ1-5, with D unclear. The CDR3 has 12 residues. V was clipped by 4 bases and J by 6 bases, with 7 bases between them. Germline CDR1 SNHLY, CDR2 FYNNEI. CDR3 coding DNA: TGTGCCAGCAGTGTTGCTTCTCAGCCCCAGCATTTT. Its translation is CASSVASQPQHF.

This sequence joins TRBV4-1 and TRBJ1-5; D is ambiguous. CDR1 is MGHRA and CDR2 is YSYEKL in the germline V gene. Trimming pared 1 base from V and 2 bases from J, leaving 12 bases between. The CDR3 loop spans 16 amino acids. CDR3 amino acids: CASSQGAGSGNQPQHF. The DNA for the CDR3 is TGCGCCAGCAGCCAAGGGGCGGGAAGCGGCAATCAGCCCCAGCATTTT.

J is TRBJ1-5 and V is TRBV19; 11 nucleotides agree with TRBD1. The CDR3 covers 16 residues. Per germline, CDR1 LNHDA and CDR2 SQIVND (reference sequence). The J segment lost 6 bases and the V segment lost 9 bases, leaving 13 bases of the junction unmatched. In DNA form, the CDR3 reads TGTGCCAGCCACTCTATCGGACAGGGGGCTCCTCAGCCCCAGCATTTT. This codes for CASHSIGQGAPQPQHF.

The gene calls are TRBV5-1 and TRBJ2-4; a weak D match, TRBD2 (6 bases). The V and J ends lost 2 bases and 5 bases respectively, with 11 bases between them. The CDR3 covers 14 residues. Germline V gives CDR1 SGHRS, CDR2 YFSETQ. This CDR3 is CASSLHGSENIQYF. The CDR3, as DNA: TGCGCCAGCAGCTTACACGGGAGCGAAAACATTCAGTACTTC.

The CDR3 bases are TGTGCCAGCAGCTGGGGGAGTACTCAGGGAAACACCATATATTTT. This translates into CASSWGSTQGNTIYF. The chain recombines TRBV7-2 with TRBJ1-3; the D gene is possibly TRBD1 (5 bases). The length of the CDR3 is 15 residues. Germline CDR1 is SGHTA and CDR2 is FQGNSA. Trimming stripped 4 bases from V and 4 bases from J, with 14 bases between.

The chain has TRBV27 and TRBJ2-3; D gene uncertain. The germline V gene encodes CDR1 MNHEY and CDR2 SMNVEV (reference sequence). Trimming stripped 4 bases from V and 2 bases from J, with 16 bases between. The CDR3 totals 16 residues. CDR3 sequence: CASSSSSGTHTDTQYF. In DNA, the CDR3 is TGTGCCAGCAGTTCATCTAGTGGAACCCACACAGATACGCAGTATTTT.

The chain links TRBV9 to TRBJ2-5, with 12 bases identical to TRBD2. Trimming at V came to 4 bases and at J to 7 bases, leaving 11 bases not matched to a gene. The CDR3 covers 16 residues. CDR1 is SGDLS, CDR2 YYNGEE, per germline. The CDR3 coding sequence is TGTGCCAGCAGCCCAAGGACTAGCGGGGCTGAGGGGACCCAGTACTTC. Protein: CASSPRTSGAEGTQYF.

By share, this clone counts as medium-sized. The V call is TRBV7-9, the J call TRBJ1-6; D ambiguous. From germline, CDR1 is SEHNR and CDR2 FQNEAQ (reference sequence). The CDR3 runs 14 residues. With 1 base removed from V and 7 bases from J, the gap between germline ends came to 8 bases. CDR3 region: CASSLEALNSPLHF. As DNA, the CDR3 is TGTGCCAGCAGCTTAGAGGCCCTGAATTCACCCCTCCACTTT.

The V gene is TRBV7-2, the J gene TRBJ2-5, with D perhaps matching TRBD2 (7 bases). Deletions cut 5 bases from V and 4 bases from J, with 23 bases between. The germline V gene encodes CDR1 SGHTA and CDR2 FQGNSA. The CDR3 has 17 amino acids. The chain's CDR3 is CASSGSGRGRVLETQYF. Here the CDR3 DNA reads TGTGCCAGCAGCGGATCGGGGCGGGGGCGGGTCTTAGAGACCCAGTACTTC. Filled out from reference TRBV7-2 and TRBJ2-5, the complete variable domain reads GAGVSQSPSNKVTEKGKDVELRCDPISGHTALYWYRQSLGQGLEFLIYFQGNSAPDKSGLPSDRFSAERTGGSVSTLTIQRTQQEDSAVYLCASSGSGRGRVLETQYFGPGTRLLVL.

The chain couples TRBV7-3 to TRBJ2-2; TRBD1 agrees at 8 bases. Per the germline V gene, CDR1 is SGHTA and CDR2 is FQGTGA. The ends lost 5 bases at V and 0 bases at J; junction bases unmatched: 2. CDR3 length: 15 residues. In nucleotides, the CDR3 is TGTGCCAGCAGCATGGGACAGGCGAACACCGGGGAGCTGTTTTTT. Its translation is CASSMGQANTGELFF.

The rearrangement joins TRBV4-3 to TRBJ1-2; perhaps TRBD1 as D (6 bases). Trimming took 1 base from V and 4 from J, leaving 13 bases between them. This CDR3 comprises 15 residues. Per germline, CDR1 LGHNA and CDR2 YSLEER. As DNA, the CDR3 is TGCGCCAGCAGCCAAGTATGGGGGCCGGGCTATGGCTACACCTTC. Its protein is CASSQVWGPGYGYTF.

The chain has TRBV4-1 and TRBJ1-6, with D unclear. Germline V gene lookup returns CDR1 MGHRA and CDR2 YSYEKL. The CDR3 contains 14 residues. V was cut by 8 bases and J by 7 bases, with 15 bases left in between. CDR3 region: CASSTGPANSPLHF. Written as DNA, the CDR3 is TGCGCCAGCTCCACCGGGCCGGCGAATTCACCCCTCCACTTT.

J is TRBJ2-3 and V is TRBV7-2; 14 nucleotides line up with TRBD2. The CDR3 contains 16 residues. The germline gives CDR1 SGHTA, CDR2 FQGNSA. With 6 bases clipped from V and 6 bases from J, the junction kept 8 bases outside the gene matches. CDR3 DNA sequence: TGTGCCAGCAGAACCGGGACTAGCGGGGGTGTGGATACGCAGTATTTT. This codes for CASRTGTSGGVDTQYF. Full variable domain (missing parts from reference TRBV7-2 and TRBJ2-3): GAGVSQSPSNKVTEKGKDVELRCDPISGHTALYWYRQSLGQGLEFLIYFQGNSAPDKSGLPSDRFSAERTGGSVSTLTIQRTQQEDSAVYLCASRTGTSGGVDTQYFGPGTRLTVL.

This clone appeared a single time. The chain joins TRBV10-3 to TRBJ2-3; D may be TRBD1 (6 bases). V lost 6 bases and J 3 bases, leaving 10 bases between the germline ends. Germline loops: CDR1 ENHRY, CDR2 SYGVKD. CDR3 length equals 13 residues. The CDR3 sequence: CAISEQGTDTQYF. For the CDR3, the DNA is TGTGCCATCAGCGAGCAGGGGACAGATACGCAGTATTTT.

J is TRBJ2-5 and V is TRBV6-2 or TRBV6-3, with TRBD1 matching over 7 bases. Germline lookup yields CDR1 MNHEY and CDR2 SVGEGT. CDR3 length: 14 residues. The J segment lost 5 bases and the V segment lost 6 bases, leaving 9 bases of the junction unmatched. The CDR3 spells CASSRGQLRETQYF. Written as DNA, the CDR3 is TGTGCCAGCAGCAGGGGACAGCTTAGGGAGACCCAGTACTTC.

The rearrangement uses TRBV6-7 and TRBJ1-5; D is unresolved. TRBV6-7 is assigned to the ORF class and has an uncertain function. This CDR3 is 15 amino acids long. Trimming left V 6 bases short and J 5 bases short, with 17 bases between. The CDR3: CASRKRGEDYQPQHF. CDR3 bases: TGTGCCAGCAGGAAACGCGGGGAGGATTATCAGCCCCAGCATTTT.

The gene calls are TRBV21-1 and TRBJ2-7; the D segment call TRBD2 is taken from the table without a DNA check. TRBV21-1 is an annotated pseudogene. The CDR3 extends over 16 amino acids. The CDR3 sequence is CATSTSGEEGSYEQYV. The CDR3 coding sequence is TGTGCCACCTCTACATCCGGGGAAGAAGGCTCCTACGAGCAGTACGTC.

The chain couples TRBV27 to TRBJ2-2; TRBD2 matches at 7 bases. With V trimmed by 2 bases and J by 0 bases, 6 bases remained unmatched. The CDR3 loop spans 17 amino acids. CDR1 and CDR2 (germline): MNHEY, SMNVEV (reference sequence). CDR3 protein: CASSLKPGGTNTGELFF. The DNA for the CDR3 is TGTGCCAGCAGTTTAAAACCCGGGGGGACGAACACCGGGGAGCTGTTTTTT.